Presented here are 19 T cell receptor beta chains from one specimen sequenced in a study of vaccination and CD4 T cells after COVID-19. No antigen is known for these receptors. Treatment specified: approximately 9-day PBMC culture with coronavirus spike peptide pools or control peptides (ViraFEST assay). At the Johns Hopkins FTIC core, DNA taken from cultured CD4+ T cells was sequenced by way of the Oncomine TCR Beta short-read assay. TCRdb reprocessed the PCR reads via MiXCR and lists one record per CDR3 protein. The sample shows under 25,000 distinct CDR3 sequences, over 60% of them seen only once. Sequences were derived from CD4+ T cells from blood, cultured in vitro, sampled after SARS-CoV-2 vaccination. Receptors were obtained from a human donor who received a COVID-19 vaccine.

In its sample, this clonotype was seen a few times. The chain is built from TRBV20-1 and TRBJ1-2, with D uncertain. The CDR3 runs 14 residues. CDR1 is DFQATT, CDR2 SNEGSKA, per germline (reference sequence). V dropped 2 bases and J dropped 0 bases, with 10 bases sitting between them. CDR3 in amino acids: CSARLPDTNYGYTF. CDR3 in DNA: TGCAGTGCTAGACTCCCGGATACTAACTATGGCTACACCTTC.

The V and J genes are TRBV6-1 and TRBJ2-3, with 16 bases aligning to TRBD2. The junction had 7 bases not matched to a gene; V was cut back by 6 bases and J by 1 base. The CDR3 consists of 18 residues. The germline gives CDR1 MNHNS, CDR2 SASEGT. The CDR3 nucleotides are TGTGCCAGCAGCCCAGGGACTAGCGGGGGGGTAGGCACAGATACGCAGTATTTT. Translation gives CASSPGTSGGVGTDTQYF.

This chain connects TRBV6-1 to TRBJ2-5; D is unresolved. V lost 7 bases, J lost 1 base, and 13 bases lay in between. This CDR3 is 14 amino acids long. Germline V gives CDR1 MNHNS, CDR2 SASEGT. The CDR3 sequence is CASKESGAQETQYF. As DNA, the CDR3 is TGTGCCAGCAAGGAGTCAGGAGCCCAAGAGACCCAGTACTTC.

The CDR3 region has the DNA TGTGCCAGCAGCCCGGACAGTAATTCACCCCTCCACTTT. Encoded protein: CASSPDSNSPLHF. The gene calls are TRBV14 and TRBJ1-6; possibly TRBD1 for D (6 bases). V was shortened by 4 bases and J by 6 bases, with 7 bases between the two germline ends. CDR3 length equals 13 residues. Germline V gives CDR1 SGHDN, CDR2 FVKESK. The full variable domain, its missing parts supplied by reference TRBV14 and TRBJ1-6, is EAGVTQFPSHSVIEKGQTVTLRCDPISGHDNLYWYRRVMGKEIKFLLHFVKESKQDESGMPNNRFLAERTGGTYSTLKVQPAELEDSGVYFCASSPDSNSPLHFGNGTRLTVT.

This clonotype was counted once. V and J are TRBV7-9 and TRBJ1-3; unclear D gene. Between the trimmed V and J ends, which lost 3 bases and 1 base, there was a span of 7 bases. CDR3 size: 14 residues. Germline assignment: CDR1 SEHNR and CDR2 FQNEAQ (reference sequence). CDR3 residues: CASSLRGSGNTIYF. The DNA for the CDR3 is TGTGCCAGCAGCTTGCGGGGTTCTGGAAACACCATATATTTT.

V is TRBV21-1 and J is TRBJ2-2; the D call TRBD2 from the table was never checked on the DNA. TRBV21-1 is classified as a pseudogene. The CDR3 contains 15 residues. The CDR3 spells CASSVRARCTGELFF. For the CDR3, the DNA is TGTGCCAGCAGCGTACGGGCTAGATGCACCGGGGAGCTGTTTTTT.

The CDR3 DNA is TGCGCCAGCAGTCAATCGCAGGAGATCGGTTATGGCTACACCTTC. Its protein product is CASSQSQEIGYGYTF. The chain employs TRBV23-1 and TRBJ1-2; D remains ambiguous. TRBV23-1 is filed as an ORF, its function uncertain. The CDR3 runs 15 residues. The ends were cut back, 0 bases at V and 5 bases at J, with 13 bases in the middle.

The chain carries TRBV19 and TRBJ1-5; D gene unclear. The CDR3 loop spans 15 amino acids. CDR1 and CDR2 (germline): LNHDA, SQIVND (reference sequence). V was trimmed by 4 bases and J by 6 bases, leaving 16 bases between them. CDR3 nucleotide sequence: TGTGCCAGTAGTAAGTTGGTTTTAGCAAGTCAGCCCCAGCATTTT. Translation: CASSKLVLASQPQHF.

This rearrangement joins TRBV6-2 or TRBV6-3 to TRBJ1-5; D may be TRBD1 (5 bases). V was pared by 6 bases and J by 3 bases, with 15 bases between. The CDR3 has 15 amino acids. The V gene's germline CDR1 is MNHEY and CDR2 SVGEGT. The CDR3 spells CASRTGRIDNQPQHF. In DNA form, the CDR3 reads TGTGCCAGCAGGACGGGACGGATTGACAATCAGCCCCAGCATTTT.

Here the CDR3 DNA reads TGCAGTGCTAGAGATTTTAGCGGGGGGGCCGGGGAGACCCAGTACTTC. As protein: CSARDFSGGAGETQYF. V and J are TRBV20-1 and TRBJ2-5; 11 positions match TRBD2. This CDR3 has 16 residues. V gave up 0 bases and J gave up 5 bases; unmatched junction bases: 8. Per germline, CDR1 DFQATT and CDR2 SNEGSKA (reference sequence).

DNA for the CDR3: TGTGCCAGCAGTTTATCGGTCACAAGGGCTGAAGCTTTCTTT. It translates to CASSLSVTRAEAFF. The genes are TRBV12-3 or TRBV12-4 and TRBJ1-1, with D unresolved. This CDR3 contains 14 residues. The V end lost 2 bases, the J end lost 6 bases, and 13 bases lay between the germline ends.

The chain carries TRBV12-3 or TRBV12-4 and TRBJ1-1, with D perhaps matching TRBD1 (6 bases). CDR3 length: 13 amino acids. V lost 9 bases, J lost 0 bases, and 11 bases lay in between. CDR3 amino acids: CASKTGLNTEAFF. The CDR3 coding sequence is TGTGCCAGTAAGACAGGCCTGAACACTGAAGCTTTCTTT.

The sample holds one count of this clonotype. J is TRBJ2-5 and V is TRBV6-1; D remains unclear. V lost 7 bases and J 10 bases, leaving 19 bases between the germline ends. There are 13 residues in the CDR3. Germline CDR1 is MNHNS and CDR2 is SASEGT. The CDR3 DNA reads TGTGCCAGCACCCCGGGCCAATCCCTCCGCCAGTACTTC. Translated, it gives CASTPGQSLRQYF.

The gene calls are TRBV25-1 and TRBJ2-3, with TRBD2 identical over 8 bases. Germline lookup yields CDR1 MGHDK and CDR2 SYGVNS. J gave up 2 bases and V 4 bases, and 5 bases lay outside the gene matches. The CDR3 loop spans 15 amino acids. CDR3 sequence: CASSASGGTTDTQYF. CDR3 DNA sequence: TGTGCCAGCAGTGCATCGGGGGGGACCACAGATACGCAGTATTTT.

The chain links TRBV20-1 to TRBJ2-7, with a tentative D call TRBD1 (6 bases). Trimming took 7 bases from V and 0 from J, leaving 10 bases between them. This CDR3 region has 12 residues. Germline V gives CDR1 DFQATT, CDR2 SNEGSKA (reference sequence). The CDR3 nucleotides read TGCAGTGGGACAGAAAACTCCTACGAGCAGTACTTC. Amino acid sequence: CSGTENSYEQYF.

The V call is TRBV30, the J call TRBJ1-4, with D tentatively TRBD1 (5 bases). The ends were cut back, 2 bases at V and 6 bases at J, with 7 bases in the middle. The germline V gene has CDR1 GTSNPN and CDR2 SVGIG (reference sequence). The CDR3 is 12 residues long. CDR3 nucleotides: TGTGCCTGGAGTTTGGGGGATGAAAAACTGTTTTTT. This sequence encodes CAWSLGDEKLFF. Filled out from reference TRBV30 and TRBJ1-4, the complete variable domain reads SQTIHQWPATLVQPVGSPLSLECTVEGTSNPNLYWYRQAAGRGLQLLFYSVGIGQISSEVPQNLSASRPQDRQFILSSKKLLLSDSGFYLCAWSLGDEKLFFGSGTQLSVL.

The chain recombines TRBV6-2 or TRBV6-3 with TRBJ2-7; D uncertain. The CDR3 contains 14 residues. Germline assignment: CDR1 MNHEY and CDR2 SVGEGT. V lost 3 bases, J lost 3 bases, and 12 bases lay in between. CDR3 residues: CASSYRWGSYEQYF. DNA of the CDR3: TGTGCCAGCAGTTATAGGTGGGGTAGCTACGAGCAGTACTTC.

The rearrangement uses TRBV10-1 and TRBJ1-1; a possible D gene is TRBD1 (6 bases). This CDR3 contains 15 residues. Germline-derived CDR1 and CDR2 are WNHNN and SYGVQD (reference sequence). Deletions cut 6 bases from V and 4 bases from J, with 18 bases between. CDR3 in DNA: TGCGCCAGCAGCGAGGGAGGGGGTTGGAGCACTGAAGCTTTCTTT. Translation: CASSEGGGWSTEAFF.

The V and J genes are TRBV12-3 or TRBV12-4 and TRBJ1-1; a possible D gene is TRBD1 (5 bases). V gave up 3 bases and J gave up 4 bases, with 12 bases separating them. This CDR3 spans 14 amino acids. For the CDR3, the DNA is TGTGCCAGCAGTTTGGAGGGGCGCGTCACTGAAGCTTTCTTT. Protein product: CASSLEGRVTEAFF.